This is a list of T cell receptor beta chains from one sample in a study of CD8 T cells in ankylosing spondylitis. Using its own MiXCR run on the 5' RACE reads, TCRdb lists one record per CDR3 protein. The repertoire has 390,000 or so distinct CDR3 sequences, about 20% of them found once; the top ten carry 16%. The sample taken for sequencing was blood, either unsorted or a sorted T cell fraction (not recorded which). Receptors were obtained from a male donor with ankylosing spondylitis. The CDR3 runs from the conserved cysteine through the conserved F or W. The D gene is left open where the match is weak. The size field is filled for only some rows; it gives once, few, many or a size class.

D,V,J,size,CDR3,DNA
TRBD2,TRBV24-1,TRBJ2-1,many,CATRTSGSISEQFF,TGTGCCACCAGGACTAGCGGGAGTATCAGTGAGCAGTTCTTC
TRBD1,TRBV30,TRBJ1-2,few,CAWRAGQGHGYTF,TGTGCCTGGAGAGCCGGACAGGGGCATGGCTACACCTTC
-,TRBV10-2,TRBJ2-7,-,CASYKGSSYEQYF,TGCGCCAGCTATAAGGGGTCGTCCTACGAGCAGTACTTC
-,TRBV15,TRBJ2-7,-,CATSSELTATYEQYF,TGTGCCACCAGCAGTGAATTGACAGCCACCTACGAGCAGTACTTC
-,TRBV10-3,TRBJ2-3,few,CAIWGYPPTDTQYF,TGTGCCATCTGGGGCTACCCTCCCACAGATACGCAGTATTTT
-,TRBV5-1,TRBJ2-3,-,CASSEAGADTQYF,TGCGCCAGCAGCGAAGCCGGGGCAGATACGCAGTATTTT
TRBD2,TRBV5-1,TRBJ2-1,many,CASSLAGLAGNLEQFF,TGCGCCAGCAGCTTGGCCGGGCTAGCGGGAAACCTTGAGCAGTTCTTC
-,TRBV5-1,TRBJ1-1,few,CASRRTAENTEAFF,TGCGCCAGCCGAAGGACAGCCGAGAACACTGAAGCTTTCTTT
TRBD1,TRBV7-9,TRBJ1-1,few,CASSRQGGTEAFF,TGTGCCAGCAGCCGACAGGGTGGCACTGAAGCTTTCTTT
-,TRBV2,TRBJ2-5,-,CASSDRSVGTQYF,TGTGCCAGCAGTGATAGATCCGTTGGGACCCAGTACTTC
-,TRBV28,TRBJ2-5,-,CASNILGQETQYF,TGTGCCAGCAACATACTAGGCCAAGAGACCCAGTACTTC
TRBD1,TRBV20-1,TRBJ1-1,many,CSASPLQGRIDEAFF,TGCAGTGCTAGTCCGTTACAGGGGCGGATCGATGAAGCTTTCTTT
-,TRBV11-1,TRBJ2-7,few,CASSPVLGGYYEQYF,TGTGCCAGCAGCCCCGTGCTGGGCGGTTACTACGAGCAGTACTTC
-,TRBV28,TRBJ1-1,-,CASSFGGRNTEAFF,TGTGCCAGCAGTTTTGGGGGACGGAACACTGAAGCTTTCTTT
-,TRBV7-2,TRBJ2-1,few,CASSPDRGWGNEQFF,TGTGCCAGCAGCCCAGATAGGGGGTGGGGTAATGAGCAGTTCTTC
TRBD1,TRBV20-1,TRBJ1-3,-,CSARSNRGGNTIYF,TGCAGTGCTAGATCGAACAGGGGAGGAAACACCATATATTTT
-,TRBV28,TRBJ2-1,-,CASRPRVNSYNEQFF,TGTGCCAGCAGGCCCAGGGTAAATTCCTACAATGAGCAGTTCTTC
TRBD1,TRBV28,TRBJ2-7,-,CASSPPLFGTGDYEQYF,TGTGCCAGCAGTCCCCCTCTCTTCGGGACAGGAGACTACGAGCAGTACTTC
TRBD1,TRBV10-3,TRBJ1-1,-,CAIRDGTGRLAFF,TGTGCCATCAGAGACGGGACAGGGAGATTAGCTTTCTTT
TRBD1,TRBV20-1,TRBJ2-1,few,CSVDRGPTKYNEQFF,TGCAGCGTAGACAGGGGGCCAACTAAATACAATGAGCAGTTCTTC
TRBD2,TRBV7-9,TRBJ2-5,few,CALRGLAETQYF,TGTGCCTTACGAGGACTAGCAGAGACCCAGTACTTC
TRBD2,TRBV7-7,TRBJ2-3,few,CASSQLAGGPDTQYF,TGTGCTAGCAGCCAACTAGCGGGAGGGCCAGATACGCAGTATTTT
TRBD1,TRBV27,TRBJ2-1,-,CASMGQGYNEQFF,TGTGCCAGCATGGGACAGGGCTACAATGAGCAGTTCTTC
-,TRBV28,TRBJ1-1,-,CASSLRRGVKAFF,TGTGCCAGCAGTTTAAGGAGGGGGGTAAAAGCTTTCTTT
-,TRBV6-1,TRBJ1-1,-,CASSDRRNTEAFF,TGTGCCAGCAGTGACCGCCGGAACACTGAAGCTTTCTTT
TRBD2,TRBV18,TRBJ2-1,few,CASSPQELLPAGGGFF,TGTGCCAGCTCACCACAGGAACTATTGCCAGCGGGAGGAGGTTTCTTC
TRBD1,TRBV12-3/TRBV12-4,TRBJ2-3,many,CASSPGTGVFSRLRTDTQYF,TGTGCCAGCAGTCCCGGAACAGGGGTCTTTTCTCGCTTGCGCACAGATACGCAGTATTTT